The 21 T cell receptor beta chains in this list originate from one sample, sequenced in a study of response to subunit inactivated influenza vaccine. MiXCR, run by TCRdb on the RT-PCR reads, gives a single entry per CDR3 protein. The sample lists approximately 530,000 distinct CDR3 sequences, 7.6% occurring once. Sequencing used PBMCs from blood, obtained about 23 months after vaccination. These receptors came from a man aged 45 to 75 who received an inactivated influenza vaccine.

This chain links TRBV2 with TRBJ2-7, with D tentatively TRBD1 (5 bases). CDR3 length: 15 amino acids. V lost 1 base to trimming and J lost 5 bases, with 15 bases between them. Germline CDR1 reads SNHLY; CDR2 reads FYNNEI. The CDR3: CASSEDPGLSHEQYF. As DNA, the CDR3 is TGTGCCAGCAGTGAAGACCCAGGGTTGTCCCACGAGCAGTACTTC.

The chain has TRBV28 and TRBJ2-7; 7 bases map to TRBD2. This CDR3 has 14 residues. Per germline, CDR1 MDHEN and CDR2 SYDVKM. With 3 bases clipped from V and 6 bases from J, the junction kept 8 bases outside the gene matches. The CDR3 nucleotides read TGTGCCAGCAGTTTCCAGCGGGGTGGGTCCGAGCAGTACTTC. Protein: CASSFQRGGSEQYF.

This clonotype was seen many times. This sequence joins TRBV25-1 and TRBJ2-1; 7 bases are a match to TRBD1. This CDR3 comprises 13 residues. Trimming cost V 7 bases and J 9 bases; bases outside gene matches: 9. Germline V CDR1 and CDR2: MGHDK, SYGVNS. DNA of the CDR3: TGTGCCAGCACCCCTGACAGGGCAGGTGAGCAGTTCTTC. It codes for CASTPDRAGEQFF.

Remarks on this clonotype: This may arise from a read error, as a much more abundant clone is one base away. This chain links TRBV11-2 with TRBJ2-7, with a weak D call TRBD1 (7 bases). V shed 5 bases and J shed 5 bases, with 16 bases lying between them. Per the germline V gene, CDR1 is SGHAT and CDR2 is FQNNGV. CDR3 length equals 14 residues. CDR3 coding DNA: TGTGCCAGCAGCGTCGGGAGACAGGGAGACGAGCAGTACTTC. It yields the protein CASSVGRQGDEQYF.

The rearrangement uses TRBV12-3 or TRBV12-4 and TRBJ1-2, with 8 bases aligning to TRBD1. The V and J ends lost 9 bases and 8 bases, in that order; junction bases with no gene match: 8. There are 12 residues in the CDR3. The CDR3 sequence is CASSGGAGGYTF. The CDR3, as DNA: TGTGCCAGTTCAGGGGGCGCAGGCGGCTACACCTTC.

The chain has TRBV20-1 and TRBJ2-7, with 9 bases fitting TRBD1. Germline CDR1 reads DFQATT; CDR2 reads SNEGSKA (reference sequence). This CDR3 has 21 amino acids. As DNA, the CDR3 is TGCTGCGCTAGAGGGACAGGGCGTTCGGTAGTGGCGGCGGGGGTGACCTACGAGCAGTACTTC. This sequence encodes CCARGTGRSVVAAGVTYEQYF.

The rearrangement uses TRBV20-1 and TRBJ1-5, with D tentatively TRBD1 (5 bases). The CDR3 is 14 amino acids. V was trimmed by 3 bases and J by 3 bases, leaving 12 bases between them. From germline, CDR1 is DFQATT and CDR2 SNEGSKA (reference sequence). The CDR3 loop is CSASHGGPNQPQHF. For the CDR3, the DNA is TGCAGTGCTAGTCATGGGGGACCCAATCAGCCCCAGCATTTT.

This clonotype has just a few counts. Here the CDR3 reads CAAMGSNSGANVLTF. The CDR3 nucleotides are TGTGCCGCCATGGGGTCAAACTCTGGGGCCAACGTCCTGACTTTC. The chain is built from TRBV10-3 and TRBJ2-6; D unclear. Trimming took 11 bases from V and 0 from J, leaving 14 bases between them. The germline V gene encodes CDR1 ENHRY and CDR2 SYGVKD. The CDR3 covers 15 residues.

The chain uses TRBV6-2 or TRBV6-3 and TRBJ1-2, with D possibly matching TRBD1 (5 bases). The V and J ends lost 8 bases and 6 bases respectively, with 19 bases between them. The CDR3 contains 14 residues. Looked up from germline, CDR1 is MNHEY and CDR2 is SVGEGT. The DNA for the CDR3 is TGTGCCAGCGTCTCCTCCGGGGCCAAGAATGGCTACACCTTC. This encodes CASVSSGAKNGYTF.

The CDR3 DNA sequence: TGTGCCAGCAGTCCGCCTCACTACGAGCAGTACTTC. Protein sequence: CASSPPHYEQYF. This chain connects TRBV6-5 to TRBJ2-7; D gene unclear. Trimming shortened V by 5 bases and J by 3 bases, and 8 bases separated the two germline ends. Germline CDR1 is MNHEY and CDR2 is SVGAGI. This CDR3 has 12 residues.

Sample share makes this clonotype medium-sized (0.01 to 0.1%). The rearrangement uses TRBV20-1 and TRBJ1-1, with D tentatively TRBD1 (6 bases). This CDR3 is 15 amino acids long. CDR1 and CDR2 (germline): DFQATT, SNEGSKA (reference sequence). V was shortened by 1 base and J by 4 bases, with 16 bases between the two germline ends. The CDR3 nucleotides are TGCAGTGCTAGAGCGACTGAGGGGGTAGGCACTGAAGCTTTCTTT. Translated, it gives CSARATEGVGTEAFF.

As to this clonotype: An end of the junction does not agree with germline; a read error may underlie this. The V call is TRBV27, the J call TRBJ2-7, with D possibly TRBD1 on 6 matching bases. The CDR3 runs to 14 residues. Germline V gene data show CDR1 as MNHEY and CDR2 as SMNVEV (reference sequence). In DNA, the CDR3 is TGTGCCAGCAGCTTATACAGAGGGGGCTACGAGCAGTACTTC. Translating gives CASSLYRGGYEQYF.

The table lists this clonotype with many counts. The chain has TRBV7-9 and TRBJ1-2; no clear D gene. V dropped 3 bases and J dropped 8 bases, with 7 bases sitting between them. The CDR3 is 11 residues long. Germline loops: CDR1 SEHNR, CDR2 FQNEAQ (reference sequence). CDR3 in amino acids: CASSFQGGYTF. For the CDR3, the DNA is TGTGCCAGCAGCTTCCAAGGCGGCTACACCTTC.

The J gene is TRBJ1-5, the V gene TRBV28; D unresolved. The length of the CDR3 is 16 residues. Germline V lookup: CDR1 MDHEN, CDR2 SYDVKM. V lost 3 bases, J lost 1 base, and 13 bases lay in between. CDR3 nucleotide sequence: TGTGCCAGCAGTTTCTCCGGCAGTCTCAGCAATCAGCCCCAGCATTTT. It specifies CASSFSGSLSNQPQHF.

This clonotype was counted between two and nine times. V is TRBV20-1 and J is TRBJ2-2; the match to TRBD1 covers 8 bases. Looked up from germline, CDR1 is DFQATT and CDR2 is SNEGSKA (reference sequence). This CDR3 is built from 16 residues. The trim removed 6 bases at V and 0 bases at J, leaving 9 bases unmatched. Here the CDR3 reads CSAGDAGGANTGELFF. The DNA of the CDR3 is TGCAGTGCCGGGGACGCAGGGGGCGCGAACACCGGGGAGCTGTTTTTT.

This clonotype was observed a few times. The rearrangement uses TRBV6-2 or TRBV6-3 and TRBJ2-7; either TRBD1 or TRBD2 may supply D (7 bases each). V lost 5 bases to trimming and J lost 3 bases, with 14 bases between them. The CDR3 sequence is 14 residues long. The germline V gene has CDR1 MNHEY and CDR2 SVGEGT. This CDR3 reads CASSRGDSDYEQYF. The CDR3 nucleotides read TGTGCCAGCAGTCGGGGGGACAGCGACTACGAGCAGTACTTC.

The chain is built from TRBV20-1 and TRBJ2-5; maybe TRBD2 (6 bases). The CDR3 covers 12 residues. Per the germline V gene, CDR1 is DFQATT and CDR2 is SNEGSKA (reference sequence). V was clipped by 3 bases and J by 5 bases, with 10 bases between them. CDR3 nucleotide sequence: TGCAGTGCTAGCGGGGGAGGCGAGACCCAGTACTTC. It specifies CSASGGGETQYF.

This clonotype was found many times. The CDR3 DNA reads TGCAGTGCTAGTAAGCCGGGAGAGTACAATGAGCAGTTCTTC. This sequence encodes CSASKPGEYNEQFF. The chain uses TRBV20-1 and TRBJ2-1; maybe TRBD2 (6 bases). Germline V gives CDR1 DFQATT, CDR2 SNEGSKA (reference sequence). Trimming removed 3 bases from V and 4 bases from J, with 13 bases in between. This CDR3 spans 14 amino acids.

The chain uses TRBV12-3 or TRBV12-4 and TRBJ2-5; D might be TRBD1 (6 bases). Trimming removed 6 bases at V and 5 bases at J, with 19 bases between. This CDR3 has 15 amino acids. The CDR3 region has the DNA TGTGCCAGCAGCTCGAACTGGGGGCGTTCGGAGACCCAGTACTTC. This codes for CASSSNWGRSETQYF.

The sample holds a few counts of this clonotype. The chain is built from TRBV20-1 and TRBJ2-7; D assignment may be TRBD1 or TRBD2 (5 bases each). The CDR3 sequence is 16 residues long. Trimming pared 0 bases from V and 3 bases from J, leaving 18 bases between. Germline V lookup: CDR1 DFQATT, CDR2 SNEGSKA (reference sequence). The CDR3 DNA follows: TGCAGTGCTAGAGACTTTCTTGGGGACGGAGGCTACGAGCAGTACTTC. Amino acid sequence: CSARDFLGDGGYEQYF.

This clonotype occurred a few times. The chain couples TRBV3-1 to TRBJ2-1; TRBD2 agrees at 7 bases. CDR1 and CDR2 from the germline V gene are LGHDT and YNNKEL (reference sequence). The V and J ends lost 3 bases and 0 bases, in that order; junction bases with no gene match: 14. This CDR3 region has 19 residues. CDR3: CASSHKTGGSEDSYNEQFF. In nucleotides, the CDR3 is TGTGCCAGCAGCCATAAAACGGGCGGGAGTGAGGACTCCTACAATGAGCAGTTCTTC.